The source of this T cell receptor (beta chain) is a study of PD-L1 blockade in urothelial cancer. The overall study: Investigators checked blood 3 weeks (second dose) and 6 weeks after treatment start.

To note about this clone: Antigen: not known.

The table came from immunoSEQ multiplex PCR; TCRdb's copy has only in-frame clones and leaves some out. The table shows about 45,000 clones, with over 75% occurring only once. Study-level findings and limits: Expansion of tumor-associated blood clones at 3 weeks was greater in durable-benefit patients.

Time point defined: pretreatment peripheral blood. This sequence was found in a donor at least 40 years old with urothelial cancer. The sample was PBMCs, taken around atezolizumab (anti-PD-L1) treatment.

This chain's CDR3 is CASHGGGSGQPQHF. In DNA form, the CDR3 reads TGTGCCAGCCACGGGGGGGGTAGCGGACAGCCCCAGCATTTT. This rearrangement joins TRBV27 to TRBJ1-5; maybe TRBD1 (5 bases). V lost 8 bases and J lost 7, with 18 bases in between. From germline, CDR1 is MNHEY and CDR2 SMNVEV (reference sequence). This CDR3 region has 14 residues.